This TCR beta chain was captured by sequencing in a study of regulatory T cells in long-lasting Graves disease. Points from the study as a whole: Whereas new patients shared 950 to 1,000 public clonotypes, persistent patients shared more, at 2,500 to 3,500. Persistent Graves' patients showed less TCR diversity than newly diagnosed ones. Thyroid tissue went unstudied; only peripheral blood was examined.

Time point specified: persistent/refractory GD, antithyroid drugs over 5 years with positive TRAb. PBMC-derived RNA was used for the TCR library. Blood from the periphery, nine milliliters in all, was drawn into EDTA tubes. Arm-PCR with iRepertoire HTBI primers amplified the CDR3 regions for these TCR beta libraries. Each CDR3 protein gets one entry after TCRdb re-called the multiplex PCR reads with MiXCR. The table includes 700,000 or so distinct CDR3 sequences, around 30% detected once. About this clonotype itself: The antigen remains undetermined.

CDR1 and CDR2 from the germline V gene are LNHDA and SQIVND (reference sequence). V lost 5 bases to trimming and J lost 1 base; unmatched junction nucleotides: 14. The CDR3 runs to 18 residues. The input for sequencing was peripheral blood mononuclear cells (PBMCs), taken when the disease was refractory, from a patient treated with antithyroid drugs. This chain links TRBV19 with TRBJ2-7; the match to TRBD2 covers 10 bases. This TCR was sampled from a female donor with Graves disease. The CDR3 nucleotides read TGTGCCAGTAGTTCCCGTTGGGCTAGCGGGAGACGATCCTACGAGCAGTACTTC. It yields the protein CASSSRWASGRRSYEQYF.